This TCR beta chain emerged from a study of monozygotic twins with inflammatory bowel disease. Comment on this clonotype: Its antigen is as yet unknown.

In preparing each TCR library, 3,500 to 4,500 ng of total RNA was used. TCRdb re-analyzed the 5' RACE reads; it lists each CDR3 protein once, without DNA. This table lists some 440,000 distinct CDR3 sequences. No sorting of T cells preceded isolation of total RNA from whole blood. CDR3 length: 18 residues. Germline-derived CDR1 and CDR2 are SGHRS and YFSETQ. Notes on the study in general: Against healthy co-twins, IBD patients had lower TCRbeta diversity (measured by inverse Simpson). Comparison of concordant versus discordant twins revealed no difference in repertoire similarity, possibly due to limited power.

The chain recombines TRBV5-1 with TRBJ2-1; TCRdb calls TRBD1, which cannot be checked without DNA. The specimen sequenced was blood. The receptor's source is a human donor with ulcerative colitis or Crohn's disease, or a healthy co-twin of an affected twin (not recorded which). CDR3 loop: CASSPRTDILSSYNEQFF.